The present T cell receptor beta chain was sequenced within a study of cytomegalovirus exposure and HLA in healthy donors. The PCR used 60 Vbeta and 13 Jbeta primers. TCRdb keeps only in-frame clones here, not all; method: immunoSEQ multiplex PCR. The sample has about 160,000 clones; roughly 80% are singletons. Sequenced input: PBMCs. This TCR derives from a man in his forties or fifties in good health and CMV-seropositive.

CDR3 nucleotides: TGTGCCTGGAGTAACCAAAGGGGTTTGGGCAATCAGCCCCAGCATTTT. It encodes CAWSNQRGLGNQPQHF. The J gene is TRBJ1-5, the V gene TRBV30; weak D call: TRBD1 (5 bases). Trimming shortened V by 2 bases and J by 2 bases, and 16 bases separated the two germline ends. This CDR3 contains 16 residues. Germline V gives CDR1 GTSNPN, CDR2 SVGIG (reference sequence). The complete variable domain, with remaining parts taken from reference TRBV30 and TRBJ1-5, reads SQTIHQWPATLVQPVGSPLSLECTVEGTSNPNLYWYRQAAGRGLQLLFYSVGIGQISSEVPQNLSASRPQDRQFILSSKKLLLSDSGFYLCAWSNQRGLGNQPQHFGDGTRLSIL.